The present entry profiles one T cell receptor beta chain with its context. There are a few counts of this clonotype. Its cognate antigen has yet to be identified. No base quality information exists; no much larger clone differs at one position. The method was RT-PCR. TCRdb lists the instrument as Illumina HiSeq 2500. TCRdb's own reprocessing of the public reads used fastp at Q25 and MiXCR and kept productive beta chains. Under each unique CDR3 protein, matching rows form one entry showing the most common genes and DNA. Within this sample are about 160,000 distinct CDR3 sequences, with about a tenth of them counted one time only. The ten biggest clones cover around 12% of the sample. There are 17 amino acids in the CDR3, from cysteine to phenylalanine inclusive. Only CDR3 DNA remains: 51 bases, in frame from the first base. Reading the germline V gene (reference sequence) gives CDR1 DFQATT and CDR2 SNEGSKA. The germline ends are 21 bases apart after V is trimmed by 4 bases and J by 0 bases.

The entry originates in a study of response to subunit inactivated influenza vaccine (dated by TCRdb to 2017 to 2018). About the full investigation: Deep quantitative T cell receptor repertoire profiling was used in the study to track responses to a trivalent subunit inactivated influenza vaccine. What the work shows at the level of the full study, not this receptor alone: It was suggested by the authors that each seasonal influenza vaccination may recruit only a limited number of new T cells.

Explained via the paper, the time point label denotes: approximately 45 days after influenza vaccine administration. The sequenced sample was non-naive T cells sorted from PBMCs, obtained 40 to 50 days after vaccination. The sample's cell subset or site label is to be understood as: memory T cell fraction. This sequence was found in a man aged 45-65 years who received an inactivated influenza vaccine. Donor details come from another sample of the same person, matched by shared clones. The chain was built from TRBV20-1 and TRBJ2-5; matching of 6 bases hints at TRBD1 as the D gene. The bases read TGCAGTGCTACAAACCGCGGCAGGGGTCATAACCAAGAGACCCAGTACTTC. It specifies CSATNRGRGHNQETQYF.